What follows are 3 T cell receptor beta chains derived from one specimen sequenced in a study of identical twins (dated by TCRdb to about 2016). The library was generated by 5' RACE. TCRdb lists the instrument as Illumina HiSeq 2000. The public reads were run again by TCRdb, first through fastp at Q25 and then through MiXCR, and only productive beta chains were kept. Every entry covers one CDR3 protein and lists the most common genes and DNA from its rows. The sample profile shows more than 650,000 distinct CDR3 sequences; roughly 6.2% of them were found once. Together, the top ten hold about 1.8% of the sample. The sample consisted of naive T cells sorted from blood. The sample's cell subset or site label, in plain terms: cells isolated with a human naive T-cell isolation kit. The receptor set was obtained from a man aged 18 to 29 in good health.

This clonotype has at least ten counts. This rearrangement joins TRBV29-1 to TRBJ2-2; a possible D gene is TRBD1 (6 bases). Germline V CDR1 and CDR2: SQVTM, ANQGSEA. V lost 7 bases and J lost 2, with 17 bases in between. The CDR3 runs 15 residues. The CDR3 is CSASPRDTNTGELFF. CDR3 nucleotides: TGCAGCGCCAGTCCCCGGGACACTAACACCGGGGAGCTGTTTTTT.

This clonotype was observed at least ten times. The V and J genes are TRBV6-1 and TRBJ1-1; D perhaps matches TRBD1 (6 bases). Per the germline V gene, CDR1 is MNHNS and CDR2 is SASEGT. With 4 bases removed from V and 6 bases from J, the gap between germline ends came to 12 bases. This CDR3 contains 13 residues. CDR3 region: CASSVIRGAEAFF. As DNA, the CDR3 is TGTGCCAGCAGTGTCATAAGGGGGGCTGAAGCTTTCTTT.

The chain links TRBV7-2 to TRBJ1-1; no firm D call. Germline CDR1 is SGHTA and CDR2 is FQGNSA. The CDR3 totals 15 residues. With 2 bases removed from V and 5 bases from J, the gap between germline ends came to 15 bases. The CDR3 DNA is TGTGCCAGCAGCTTATTAAGGGAGGTTGGGACTGAAGCTTTCTTT. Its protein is CASSLLREVGTEAFF.